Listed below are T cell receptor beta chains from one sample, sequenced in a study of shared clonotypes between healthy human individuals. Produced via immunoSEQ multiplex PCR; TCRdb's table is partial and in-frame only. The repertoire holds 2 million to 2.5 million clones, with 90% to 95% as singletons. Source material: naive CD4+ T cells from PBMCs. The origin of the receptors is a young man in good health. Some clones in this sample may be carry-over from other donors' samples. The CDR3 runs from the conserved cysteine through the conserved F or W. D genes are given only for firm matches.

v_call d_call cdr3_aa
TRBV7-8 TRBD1 CASSPKDRINNEQFF
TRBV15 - CATSRRRGAQVYGYTF
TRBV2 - CASTRGLGGEETQYF
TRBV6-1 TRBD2 CASSEGLAGVYEQFF
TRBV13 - CASSSTDGNTEAFF
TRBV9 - CASSVAGYTSTDTQYF
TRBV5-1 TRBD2 CASSAGTSGRDEQFF
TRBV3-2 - CASSRKAFF
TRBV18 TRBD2 CASSLGLAAYYNEQFF
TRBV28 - CASSPPDGTEAFF
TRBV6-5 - CASVGRTEAFF
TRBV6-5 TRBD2 CASSLSGAVTDTQYF
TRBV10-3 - CAISESRGGGEKLFF
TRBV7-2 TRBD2 CASSLAGREGTDTQYF
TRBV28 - CGVRDRIATNEKLFF
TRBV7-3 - CASSLGPSSSEAFF
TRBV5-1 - CASRVGGGQETQYF
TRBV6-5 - CASRLTTNTGELFF
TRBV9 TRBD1 CASSVTQGGPGNTIYF
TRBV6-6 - CASFNAGGTDEQYF
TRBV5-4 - CASSYTTDTQYF
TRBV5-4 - CASRRWHGDTQYF
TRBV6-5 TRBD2 CASRAGGAGETQYF
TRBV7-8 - CASSITGFTEAFF
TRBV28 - CASSLGGRENGYTF
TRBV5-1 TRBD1 CASSLRTGEYEQYF
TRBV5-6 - CASSLGRGSSGNTIYF
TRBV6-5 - CASSYGANSGNTIYF
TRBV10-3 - CAIGRDSGANVLTF
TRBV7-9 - CASSPGTMGALMDTQYF
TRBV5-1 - CASSLAPGAGNTIYF
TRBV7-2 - CASSPLDLDTQYF
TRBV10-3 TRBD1 CAISDHRGVPETQYF
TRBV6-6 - CASKPGGSYEQYF
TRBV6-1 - CASSEGTDPAKYEQYF
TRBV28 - CASSNPRGSPGQPQHF